Below, one TCR beta chain is given with its context. Its antigen remains unknown. Antigen-specific CD4+ T cell clonotypes were called by their expansion after viral peptide-pool culture in ViraFEST. Subsequent to roughly 9 days of culture, CD4+ T cells were isolated. Vaccinated participants had no history of SARS-CoV-2 infection and tested negative for nucleocapsid antibodies. This entry comes from a study of vaccination effects on CD4 cells after COVID-19. Per the germline V gene, CDR1 is KGHSH and CDR2 is LQKENI. This CDR3 is built from 13 residues. V gave up 6 bases and J gave up 3 bases, with 11 bases separating them. Using immunoSEQ multiplex PCR, the repertoire was profiled, and TCRdb retains in-frame clones only, with some absent. This sample has approximately 30,000 clones, with more than 70% found just once.

This TCR derives from a human donor who received a COVID-19 vaccine. The chain uses TRBV18 and TRBJ1-1; maybe TRBD1 (5 bases). The starting material was CD4+ T cells from PBMCs cultured with HCoV-OC43 spike peptides, obtained before COVID-19 vaccination. Subset described: HCoV-OC43 spike overlapping peptide pool stimulation. CDR3 DNA sequence: TGTGCCAGCTCCAGCATGGGGGACACTGAAGCTTTCTTT. Translating it yields CASSSMGDTEAFF.